This T cell receptor (beta chain) derives from a study of blood T cell repertoires in COVID-19. Study details: From the United States, Italy and Spain came samples of acute and convalescent COVID-19.

Sequencing used immunoSEQ multiplex PCR; TCRdb keeps in-frame clones, though not all of them. This sample has 100,000 or so clones, with 85% found just once. With 4 bases clipped from V and 6 bases from J, the junction kept 7 bases outside the gene matches. From germline, CDR1 is KGHDR and CDR2 SFDVKD. The CDR3 covers 15 residues. The clonotype originates from a woman aged 70 to 79 with active or convalescent COVID-19. The chain has TRBV24-1 and TRBJ2-7; 11 bases align to TRBD1. The sequenced sample consisted of peripheral blood. The CDR3 spells CATSESGTGGREQYF. The CDR3 nucleotides are TGTGCCACCAGTGAGTCCGGGACAGGGGGTCGCGAGCAGTACTTC.